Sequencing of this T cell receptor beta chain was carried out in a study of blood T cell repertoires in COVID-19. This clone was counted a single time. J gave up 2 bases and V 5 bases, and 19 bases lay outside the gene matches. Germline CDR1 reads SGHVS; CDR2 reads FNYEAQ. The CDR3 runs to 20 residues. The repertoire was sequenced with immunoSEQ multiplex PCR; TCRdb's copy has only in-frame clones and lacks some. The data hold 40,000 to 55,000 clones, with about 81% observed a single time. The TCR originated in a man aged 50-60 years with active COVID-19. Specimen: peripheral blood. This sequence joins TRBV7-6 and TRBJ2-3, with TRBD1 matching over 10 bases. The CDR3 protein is CASSRPRDRGLGPTTDTQYF. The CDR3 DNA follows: TGTGCCAGCAGCCGACCCCGGGACAGGGGCTTGGGCCCTACCACAGATACGCAGTATTTT.